Following are 6 T cell receptor beta chains from one sample sequenced in a study of vaccination effects on CD4 cells after COVID-19. Their specific antigens are unknown. Assay used: immunoSEQ multiplex PCR; TCRdb lists only in-frame clones, some missing. The table includes 20,000 to 25,000 clones, approximately 72% detected once. In the ViraFEST assay, antigen-specific CD4+ clonotypes were identified by expansion after peptide-pool stimulation. Following 10 days of culture, CD4+ T cells were isolated. All vaccine recipients tested negative for nucleocapsid antibodies and had never contracted SARS-CoV-2 infection. This specimen was CD4+ T cells from PBMCs cultured with HCoV-NL63 spike peptides, taken before COVID-19 vaccination. The receptors were gathered from a human donor who received a COVID-19 vaccine.

The chain carries TRBV19 and TRBJ2-1; TRBD2 aligns across 9 bases. The length of the CDR3 is 16 residues. Germline V gene sequence: CDR1 LNHDA, CDR2 SQIVND (reference sequence). The ends lost 4 bases at V and 4 bases at J; junction bases unmatched: 8. CDR3 in amino acids: CASSTPWGLAYNEQFF. DNA for the CDR3: TGTGCCAGTAGTACCCCGTGGGGACTAGCATACAATGAGCAGTTCTTC.

V is TRBV7-3 and J is TRBJ2-5; a weak D match, TRBD2 (5 bases). Trimming took off 3 bases at V and 5 bases at J, with 13 bases between the two ends. The CDR3 has 14 residues. CDR1 is SGHTA and CDR2 is FQGTGA in the germline V gene. The CDR3: CASSLNGRGETQYF. As DNA, the CDR3 is TGTGCCAGCAGCTTGAACGGGCGAGGGGAGACCCAGTACTTC.

The chain uses TRBV20-1 and TRBJ2-7, with D possibly TRBD2 on 5 matching bases. V dropped 3 bases and J dropped 7 bases, with 22 bases sitting between them. The germline CDR1 and CDR2 sequences are DFQATT and SNEGSKA (reference sequence). This CDR3 spans 15 amino acids. The CDR3 loop reads CSASKVLVSTGEQYF. The CDR3 coding sequence is TGCAGTGCTAGTAAGGTGCTCGTCTCAACGGGGGAGCAGTACTTC.

This sequence joins TRBV7-2 and TRBJ2-7, with D tentatively TRBD1 (6 bases). CDR1 SGHTA and CDR2 FQGNSA come from the germline V gene. The CDR3 consists of 14 residues. The V end was cut by 3 bases, the J end by 0 bases, with 9 bases between. The CDR3 coding sequence is TGTGCCAGCAGCTTCGACAGGTACTCCTACGAGCAGTACTTC. It translates to CASSFDRYSYEQYF.

The chain employs TRBV27 and TRBJ1-1, with no clear D. Germline CDR1 MNHEY, CDR2 SMNVEV (reference sequence). V lost 6 bases and J lost 2, with 10 bases in between. The CDR3 contains 13 residues. The CDR3 nucleotides are TGTGCCAGCAGAAAACCAGGAAACACTGAAGCTTTCTTT. Its translation is CASRKPGNTEAFF.

The rearrangement uses TRBV4-2 and TRBJ2-7; D possibly corresponds to TRBD1 (6 bases). Germline-derived CDR1 and CDR2 are LGHNA and YNFKEQ. Deletions cut 2 bases from V and 4 bases from J, with 12 bases between. The CDR3 is 14 amino acids. CDR3 sequence: CASSQRDTGYEQYF. The CDR3 DNA reads TGTGCCAGCAGCCAAAGGGACACGGGGTACGAGCAGTACTTC.